This TCR beta chain was identified during a study of blood T cell repertoires in COVID-19. The overall study: Sources were T cells, B-cell-depleted T cells, or PBMCs; the material itself was cDNA or gDNA.

Profiling relied on immunoSEQ multiplex PCR, and the TCRdb table lists in-frame clones only, not all of them. Here the sample spans some 270,000 clones, around nine tenths being singletons. The CDR3 extends over 16 amino acids. The germline V and J ends were trimmed by 5 bases and 1 base, with 12 bases remaining between them. Germline CDR1 is LNHDA and CDR2 is SQIVND (reference sequence). The source of this sequence is a woman in her fifties or sixties who had recovered from COVID-19. This chain connects TRBV19 to TRBJ2-6, with TRBD1 as a possible D gene (6 bases). Sequenced material: peripheral blood. The CDR3, as DNA: TGTGCCAGTAGTGGGACCAGGGGTTCTGGGGCCAACGTCCTGACTTTC. Its translation: CASSGTRGSGANVLTF.